The rows below give T cell receptor beta chains drawn from one sample of a study of human versus mouse CDR3 diversity and MHC coevolution. The assay was immunoSEQ multiplex PCR, and TCRdb's table has in-frame clones only and misses some. This table holds 55,000 to 65,000 clones, 90% to 95% found once. The material sequenced was naive CD4+ T cells from blood. These receptors came from a person aged 55 to 70 in good health. CDR3s include the opening cysteine and the closing phenylalanine or tryptophan. Fields, in order: V gene, CDR3 protein.

v_gene: TRBV9; CDR3aa: CASSAGQRDRKYSNQPQHF
v_gene: TRBV19; CDR3aa: CASSYQSGYGYTF
v_gene: TRBV4-2; CDR3aa: CASSQEVGRERGGGEQFF
v_gene: TRBV5-1; CDR3aa: CASSLEGLAPGELFF
v_gene: TRBV5-1; CDR3aa: CASSLSSVSSYNEQFF
v_gene: TRBV10-3; CDR3aa: CAISEWGLAGLNTGELFF
v_gene: TRBV18; CDR3aa: CASSRTDSYEQYF
v_gene: TRBV7-2; CDR3aa: CASSLLWTPNQPQHF
v_gene: TRBV7-8; CDR3aa: CVSARQDNYGYTF
v_gene: TRBV5-1; CDR3aa: CASSLRDGAKNIQYF
v_gene: TRBV6-1; CDR3aa: CASRTARSGNTIYF
v_gene: TRBV5-1; CDR3aa: CASSSDRKETQYF
v_gene: TRBV28; CDR3aa: CASSALAGEQYF
v_gene: TRBV7-2; CDR3aa: CASSSRTGGNTIYF
v_gene: TRBV30; CDR3aa: CAWSVARGTEAFF